This T cell receptor beta chain is from a study of T cell clonotyping in hematopoietic cell transplantation. The CDR3 runs to 14 residues. V gave up 7 bases and J gave up 5 bases, with 17 bases separating them. The germline V gene has CDR1 SGHTA and CDR2 FQGNSA. Study findings and constraints: Higher Inverse Simpson Index values in graft donor and pretransplant recipient predicted broader posttransplant TCR diversity. Recipient TCR diversity dropped after transplant; expanded clonotypes rose from day 30 to 180.

This clone occurred a few times. Its antigen is unknown. The protocol was immunoSEQ multiplex PCR, while the TCRdb copy is restricted to in-frame clones and leaves out a portion. The sample records some 17,000 clones, over 75% being singletons. The sequence was collected from a male patient over 55 who had an allogeneic stem cell transplant from a related donor, so the T cells may come from the graft donor. Some clones in this sample may be carry-over from other donors' samples. This specimen consisted of PBMCs, obtained 100 days after allogeneic stem cell transplant. The J gene is TRBJ1-1, the V gene TRBV7-2, with unresolved D. Written as DNA, the CDR3 is TGTGCCAGCACCACAGTGGGGAGAGTGACTGAAGCTTTCTTT. It yields the protein CASTTVGRVTEAFF. Full variable domain (rest looked up from reference TRBV7-2 and TRBJ1-1): GAGVSQSPSNKVTEKGKDVELRCDPISGHTALYWYRQSLGQGLEFLIYFQGNSAPDKSGLPSDRFSAERTGGSVSTLTIQRTQQEDSAVYLCASTTVGRVTEAFFGQGTRLTVV.